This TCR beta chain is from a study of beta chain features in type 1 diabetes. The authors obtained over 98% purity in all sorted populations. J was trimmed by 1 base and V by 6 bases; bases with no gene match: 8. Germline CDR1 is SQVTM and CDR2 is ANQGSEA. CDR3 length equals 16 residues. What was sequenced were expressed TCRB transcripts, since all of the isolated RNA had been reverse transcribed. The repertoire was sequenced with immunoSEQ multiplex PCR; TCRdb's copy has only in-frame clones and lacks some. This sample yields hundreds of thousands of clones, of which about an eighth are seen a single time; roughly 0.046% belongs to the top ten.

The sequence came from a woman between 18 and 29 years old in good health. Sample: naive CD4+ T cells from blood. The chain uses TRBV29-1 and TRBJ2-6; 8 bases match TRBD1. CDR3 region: CSVIPTGESGANVLTF. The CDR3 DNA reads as TGCAGCGTCATACCGACAGGGGAATCTGGGGCCAACGTCCTGACTTTC.